Listed below are T cell receptor beta chains from one sample, sequenced in a study of CD8+ T cells in alopecia areata. The data were produced by immunoSEQ multiplex PCR, yet TCRdb's version contains in-frame clones alone and is incomplete. Of some 110,000 clones detected, approximately 58% appear once; the ten largest clones hold roughly 2.8%. Material: CD4+ T cells sorted from blood. The receptors come from a human donor in good health. Each CDR3 is given with its conserved first and last residue. Each record gives: J gene, clone size, V gene, D gene, CDR3 DNA, CDR3 protein. A D gene is named only where the DNA matches it firmly. Where a row states a size, it is once, few, many or the class of an expanded clone; other rows omit it.

j_gene: TRBJ2-5; abundance: -; v_gene: TRBV11-2; d_gene: -; CDR3nt: TGTGCCAGCACCAAAAACAGGGTCCAAGAGACCCAGTACTTC; CDR3aa: CASTKNRVQETQYF
j_gene: TRBJ1-5; abundance: -; v_gene: TRBV29-1; d_gene: -; CDR3nt: TGCAGCGTTGAAGATCTTTCCGTGGGTCAGCCCCAGCATTTT; CDR3aa: CSVEDLSVGQPQHF
j_gene: TRBJ2-5; abundance: -; v_gene: TRBV15; d_gene: -; CDR3nt: TGTGCCACCAGCAGAGCCCAAGAGACCCAGTACTTC; CDR3aa: CATSRAQETQYF
j_gene: TRBJ1-1; abundance: -; v_gene: TRBV30; d_gene: -; CDR3nt: TGTGCCTGGAGTGTCCAGATCAATGAAGCTTTCTTT; CDR3aa: CAWSVQINEAFF
j_gene: TRBJ1-1; abundance: -; v_gene: TRBV29-1; d_gene: -; CDR3nt: TGCAGCGTTTCTCCACGGGGGGAAGGAACTGAAGCTTTCTTT; CDR3aa: CSVSPRGEGTEAFF
j_gene: TRBJ2-3; abundance: -; v_gene: TRBV2; d_gene: TRBD2; CDR3nt: TGTGCCAGCCAGCGGGGGGGCCCCACAGATACGCAGTATTTT; CDR3aa: CASQRGGPTDTQYF
j_gene: TRBJ2-6; abundance: -; v_gene: TRBV5-4; d_gene: -; CDR3nt: TGTGCCAGCAGCACCGGGCAGACTTCTGGGGCCAACGTCCTGACTTTC; CDR3aa: CASSTGQTSGANVLTF
j_gene: TRBJ2-7; abundance: -; v_gene: TRBV7-3; d_gene: -; CDR3nt: TGTGCCAGCAGCCCCTCTGGAGGCAACGAGCAGTACTTC; CDR3aa: CASSPSGGNEQYF
j_gene: TRBJ2-7; abundance: -; v_gene: TRBV7-8; d_gene: -; CDR3nt: TGTGCCAGCAGCCCTGACAGGTTTCGGAACGAGCAGTACTTC; CDR3aa: CASSPDRFRNEQYF
j_gene: TRBJ1-2; abundance: -; v_gene: TRBV30; d_gene: -; CDR3nt: TGTGCCTGGAGTGGCTTGGGGAAAACTGGCTACACCTTC; CDR3aa: CAWSGLGKTGYTF
j_gene: TRBJ1-2; abundance: few; v_gene: TRBV6-6; d_gene: -; CDR3nt: TGTGCCAGCAGTTACTCGAGGGAGGCTAACTATGGCTACACCTTC; CDR3aa: CASSYSREANYGYTF
j_gene: TRBJ1-6; abundance: -; v_gene: TRBV5-1; d_gene: TRBD1; CDR3nt: TGCGCCAGCAGCTCGAAACCGGGACAGGGCGATTCACCCCTCCACTTT; CDR3aa: CASSSKPGQGDSPLHF
j_gene: TRBJ2-3; abundance: -; v_gene: TRBV7-9; d_gene: TRBD2; CDR3nt: TGTGCCAGCAGCCCCCGGTTAGCGGGGGGGGCACAGTATTTT; CDR3aa: CASSPRLAGGAQYF
j_gene: TRBJ2-5; abundance: -; v_gene: TRBV7-2; d_gene: TRBD2; CDR3nt: TGTGCCAGCAGCTTAGCTGCGGGGGGCACAGAGACCCAGTACTTC; CDR3aa: CASSLAAGGTETQYF
j_gene: TRBJ1-1; abundance: -; v_gene: TRBV5-1; d_gene: -; CDR3nt: TGCGCCAGCAGCGGCGGGGCGTTGAACACTGAAGCTTTCTTT; CDR3aa: CASSGGALNTEAFF
j_gene: TRBJ1-1; abundance: -; v_gene: TRBV30; d_gene: -; CDR3nt: TGTGCCTGGAGTGGTCCGTCTGACACTGAAGCTTTCTTT; CDR3aa: CAWSGPSDTEAFF
j_gene: TRBJ2-3; abundance: once; v_gene: TRBV30; d_gene: -; CDR3nt: TGTGCCTGGAGTGTAAGTGGATCTAGCACAGATACGCAGTATTTT; CDR3aa: CAWSVSGSSTDTQYF
j_gene: TRBJ1-2; abundance: -; v_gene: TRBV4-1; d_gene: -; CDR3nt: TGCGCCAGCAGCCCTGCAGGTTCAGCTAACTATGGCTACACCTTC; CDR3aa: CASSPAGSANYGYTF
j_gene: TRBJ1-2; abundance: -; v_gene: TRBV29-1; d_gene: -; CDR3nt: TGCAGCGTAGTCGGGGGAGGTGGCTACACCTTC; CDR3aa: CSVVGGGGYTF
j_gene: TRBJ2-2; abundance: -; v_gene: TRBV30; d_gene: TRBD1; CDR3nt: TGTGCCTACGCGACAGGGGGTACCGGGGAGCTGTTTTTT; CDR3aa: CAYATGGTGELFF
j_gene: TRBJ1-6; abundance: -; v_gene: TRBV4-1; d_gene: -; CDR3nt: TGCGCCAGCAGCCAAGGTGCCAGGGTGAGTTCACCCCTCCACTTT; CDR3aa: CASSQGARVSSPLHF
j_gene: TRBJ2-7; abundance: once; v_gene: TRBV30; d_gene: -; CDR3nt: TGTGCCTTCGAACAGGGTTTCGGATACGAGCAGTACTTC; CDR3aa: CAFEQGFGYEQYF
j_gene: TRBJ2-7; abundance: -; v_gene: TRBV10-2; d_gene: -; CDR3nt: TGCGCCAGCAGTGAGCTTAAATCCTACGAGCAGTACTTC; CDR3aa: CASSELKSYEQYF
j_gene: TRBJ2-5; abundance: -; v_gene: TRBV7-2; d_gene: -; CDR3nt: TGTGCCAGCAGCGCATACAGGAGGCAAGAGACCCAGTACTTC; CDR3aa: CASSAYRRQETQYF
j_gene: TRBJ2-5; abundance: -; v_gene: TRBV6-5; d_gene: -; CDR3nt: TGTGCCAGCAGTTCGGGCAGGGCCCAAGAGACCCAGTACTTC; CDR3aa: CASSSGRAQETQYF